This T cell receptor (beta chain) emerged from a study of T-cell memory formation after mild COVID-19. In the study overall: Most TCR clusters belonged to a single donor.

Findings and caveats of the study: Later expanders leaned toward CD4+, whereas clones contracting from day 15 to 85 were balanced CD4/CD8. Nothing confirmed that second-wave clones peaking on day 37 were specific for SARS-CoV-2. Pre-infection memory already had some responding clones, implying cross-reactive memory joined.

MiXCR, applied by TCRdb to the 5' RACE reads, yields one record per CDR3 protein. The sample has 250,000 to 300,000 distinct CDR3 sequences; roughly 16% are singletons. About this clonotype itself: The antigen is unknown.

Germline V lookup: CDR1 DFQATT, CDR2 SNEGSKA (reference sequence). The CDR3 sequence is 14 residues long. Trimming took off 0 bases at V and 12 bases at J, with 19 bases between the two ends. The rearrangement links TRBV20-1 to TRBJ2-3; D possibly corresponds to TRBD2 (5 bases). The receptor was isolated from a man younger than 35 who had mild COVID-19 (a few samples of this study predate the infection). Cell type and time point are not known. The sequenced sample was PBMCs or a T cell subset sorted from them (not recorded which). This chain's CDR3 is CSARDLRVASSQYF. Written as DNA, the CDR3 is TGCAGTGCTAGAGATCTGAGGGTAGCTAGCAGTCAGTATTTT.